The TCR beta chain under discussion was sequenced for a study of blood T cell repertoires in COVID-19. Overall study context: Some COVID-19 samples were acute and others convalescent; all came from the United States, Italy and Spain. Sources were T cells, B-cell-depleted T cells, or PBMCs; the material itself was cDNA or gDNA.

Methods used by the authors: Amplified reference gene primers provided the basis for estimating nucleated cell counts. Using immunoSEQ multiplex PCR, the repertoire was profiled, and TCRdb retains in-frame clones only, with some absent. V and J calls and clone size are given by that table; D and trimming were obtained from the DNA. The table records 250,000 to 300,000 clones, around 86% of them present only once. This clone appeared a single time. Trimming cost V 3 bases and J 5 bases, with 10 bases left between them. The germline V gene has CDR1 KGHSH and CDR2 LQKENI. The CDR3 spans 14 residues. The genes are TRBV18 and TRBJ2-2, with TRBD2 as a possible D gene (6 bases). The sequencing input was peripheral blood. This sequence originates from a man aged 50 to 59 with acute or convalescent COVID-19. The CDR3 DNA is TGTGCCAGCTCACCGCGCGGGGATACCGGGGAGCTGTTTTTT. Protein product: CASSPRGDTGELFF.